The 30 T cell receptor beta chains below all came from one sample that was sequenced in a study of lymphopenia after photon versus proton radiotherapy. Here immunoSEQ multiplex PCR was the method, and the copy in TCRdb shows in-frame clones only, minus some. The sample comprises about 50,000 clones, roughly 90% of which are singletons, and more than 15% rests with the top ten. Specimen: peripheral blood, collected from a patient treated with photon-based radiotherapy. The receptor set was obtained from a woman aged 35 to 49 with cholangiocarcinoma.

A few counts support this clone. V gene TRBV27 combines with J gene TRBJ1-5, with 8 bases identical to TRBD1. CDR1 is MNHEY and CDR2 is SMNVEV in the germline V gene (reference sequence). V shed 6 bases, J shed 6 bases, and the junction held 7 bases outside the gene matches. This CDR3 has 14 residues. In nucleotides, the CDR3 is TGTGCCAGCAGCGAGACAGGGGTACGTCAGCCCCAGCATTTT. Encoded protein: CASSETGVRQPQHF.

This clone was observed once. The rearrangement joins TRBV27 to TRBJ2-7; possibly TRBD1 for D (6 bases). The length of the CDR3 is 14 residues. In germline, CDR1 is MNHEY, CDR2 SMNVEV (reference sequence). Trimming left V 0 bases short and J 5 bases short, with 11 bases between. The chain's CDR3 is CASSLSSQGHEQYF. The CDR3 region has the DNA TGTGCCAGCAGTTTATCGTCACAGGGCCACGAGCAGTACTTC.

This clone was found once. The V gene is TRBV6-5, the J gene TRBJ1-1; D is ambiguous. The germline V and J ends were trimmed by 6 bases and 3 bases, with 17 bases remaining between them. The CDR3 is 15 amino acids. The V gene's germline CDR1 is MNHEY and CDR2 SVGAGI. CDR3 sequence: CASRGRLISDTEAFF. For the CDR3, the DNA is TGTGCCAGCAGGGGAAGATTGATTTCAGACACTGAAGCTTTCTTT.

V is TRBV28 and J is TRBJ2-7; 10 nucleotides agree with TRBD2. The germline V gene has CDR1 MDHEN and CDR2 SYDVKM. The J segment lost 3 bases and the V segment lost 2 bases, leaving 4 bases of the junction unmatched. The CDR3 consists of 15 residues. CDR3 sequence reads: CASSLGRLAGYEQYF. The CDR3 nucleotides are TGTGCCAGCAGTTTAGGGCGACTAGCGGGCTACGAGCAGTACTTC.

V usage is TRBV30 and J usage is TRBJ1-2; D is unclear. The V gene lost 1 base and the J gene lost 4 bases, with 13 bases spanning the gap. Germline CDR1 is GTSNPN and CDR2 is SVGIG (reference sequence). This CDR3 has 14 amino acids. The CDR3 nucleotides read TGTGCCTGGAGTGAACATCTAGTTACCTATGGCTACACCTTC. It translates to CAWSEHLVTYGYTF.

V is TRBV7-6 and J is TRBJ2-7, with TRBD1 as a possible D gene (5 bases). The CDR3 has 16 amino acids. CDR1 and CDR2 (germline): SGHVS, FNYEAQ. V lost 4 bases and J 5 bases, leaving 21 bases between the germline ends. CDR3 in amino acids: CASSSTSPRDFDEQYF. The DNA for the CDR3 is TGTGCCAGCAGCTCGACGTCCCCCAGGGATTTCGACGAGCAGTACTTC.

This chain uses TRBV7-6 with TRBJ1-3; D remains ambiguous. The CDR3 is 16 residues long. The V gene's germline CDR1 is SGHVS and CDR2 FNYEAQ. Trimming stripped 1 base from V and 4 bases from J, with 14 bases between. The CDR3 DNA sequence: TGTGCCAGCAGCTTAGTACTTAAGGGAGGAGGAAACACCATATATTTT. It encodes CASSLVLKGGGNTIYF.

The J gene is TRBJ2-5, the V gene TRBV7-9, with a weak D call TRBD1 (5 bases). The CDR3 is 12 amino acids. Germline values: CDR1 SEHNR, CDR2 FQNEAQ (reference sequence). The V and J ends lost 4 bases and 10 bases respectively, with 13 bases between them. The CDR3 here is CASSSTTGLQYF. The CDR3 DNA sequence: TGTGCCAGCAGCTCAACTACAGGTCTCCAGTACTTC.

V is TRBV5-4 and J is TRBJ1-2, with a tentative D call TRBD1 (5 bases). The CDR3 contains 14 residues. The V gene lost 2 bases and the J gene lost 4 bases, with 12 bases spanning the gap. Germline V gives CDR1 SGHNT, CDR2 YYREEE (reference sequence). CDR3 coding DNA: TGTGCCAGCAGCTTTTCCCAGGGACGCTATGGCTACACCTTC. This sequence encodes CASSFSQGRYGYTF. The full variable domain, with the rest looked up from reference TRBV5-4 and TRBJ1-2, is ETGVTQSPTHLIKTRGQQVTLRCSSQSGHNTVSWYQQALGQGPQFIFQYYREEENGRGNFPPRFSGLQFPNYSSELNVNALELDDSALYLCASSFSQGRYGYTFGSGTRLTVV.

The CDR3 coding sequence is TGTGCCAGCAGCCAACCAACAGGGACGAACACCGGGGAGCTGTTTTTT. Protein product: CASSQPTGTNTGELFF. The chain uses TRBV5-8 and TRBJ2-2; a weak D match, TRBD1 (6 bases). This CDR3 region has 16 residues. V dropped 4 bases and J dropped 0 bases, with 13 bases sitting between them. Germline-derived CDR1 and CDR2 are SGHTS and YDEGEE.

This chain uses TRBV28 with TRBJ1-5; D gene unclear. Germline assignment: CDR1 MDHEN and CDR2 SYDVKM. The CDR3 loop spans 15 amino acids. The V end was cut by 0 bases, the J end by 2 bases, with 8 bases between. The chain's CDR3 is CASSLWGGGNQPQHF. The CDR3 region has the DNA TGTGCCAGCAGTTTATGGGGTGGAGGCAATCAGCCCCAGCATTTT.

This rearrangement joins TRBV27 to TRBJ2-1; 8 positions match TRBD2. The CDR3 is 15 residues long. Looked up from germline, CDR1 is MNHEY and CDR2 is SMNVEV (reference sequence). Unmatched junction bases numbered 11, after V lost 4 bases and J lost 9 bases. DNA of the CDR3: TGTGCCAGCAGTTCCTCGGGACTAGGAGGACCTGAGCAGTTCTTC. Encoded protein: CASSSSGLGGPEQFF.

CDR3 in amino acids: CAWAVAGGGYEQYF. The CDR3 DNA is TGTGCCTGGGCCGTAGCGGGAGGCGGATACGAGCAGTACTTC. The V and J genes are TRBV30 and TRBJ2-7, with 10 bases identical to TRBD2. V trimming: 5 bases; J trimming: 4 bases; junction bases outside the gene matches: 8. CDR3 length: 14 residues. Germline loops: CDR1 GTSNPN, CDR2 SVGIG (reference sequence).

CDR3 in amino acids: CASSPLGAGQPQHF. DNA of the CDR3: TGTGCCAGCTCACCACTCGGGGCGGGACAGCCCCAGCATTTT. The chain couples TRBV18 to TRBJ1-5; TRBD1 might be the D (5 bases). The V and J ends lost 1 base and 7 bases respectively, with 11 bases between them. This CDR3 is built from 14 residues. Germline CDR1 KGHSH, CDR2 LQKENI.

V and J are TRBV7-8 and TRBJ1-5; D is undetermined. Per the germline V gene, CDR1 is SGHVS and CDR2 is FQNEAQ. The length of the CDR3 is 18 residues. Trimming removed 5 bases from V and 0 bases from J, with 20 bases in between. CDR3 nucleotides: TGTGCCAGCAGCCCGAGTCGGCAGGACTGGTATAGCAATCAGCCCCAGCATTTT. This sequence encodes CASSPSRQDWYSNQPQHF. Supplemented by reference TRBV7-8 and TRBJ1-5, the full variable domain reads GAGVSQSPRYKVAKRGQDVALRCDPISGHVSLFWYQQALGQGPEFLTYFQNEAQLDKSGLPSDRFFAERPEGSVSTLKIQRTQQEDSAVYLCASSPSRQDWYSNQPQHFGDGTRLSIL.

This rearrangement joins TRBV30 to TRBJ1-5; D is unresolved. Germline V gene lookup returns CDR1 GTSNPN and CDR2 SVGIG (reference sequence). There are 14 residues in the CDR3. Trimming removed 3 bases from V and 2 bases from J, with 11 bases in between. DNA for the CDR3: TGTGCCTGGAGGTCAAACGGGGGCAATCAGCCCCAGCATTTT. Translation: CAWRSNGGNQPQHF.

The J gene is TRBJ1-1, the V gene TRBV29-1; D is perhaps TRBD1 (6 bases). Between the trimmed V and J ends, which lost 3 bases and 2 bases, there was a span of 10 bases. The V gene's germline CDR1 is SQVTM and CDR2 ANQGSEA. This CDR3 is built from 13 residues. This chain's CDR3 is CSVDGQINTEAFF. Here the CDR3 DNA reads TGCAGCGTTGACGGACAGATCAACACTGAAGCTTTCTTT.

The chain is built from TRBV5-1 and TRBJ2-7; 8 bases agree with TRBD2. The CDR3 length is 15 residues. Germline values: CDR1 SGHRS, CDR2 YFSETQ. The junction had 11 bases not matched to a gene; V was cut back by 3 bases and J by 6 bases. The CDR3 protein is CASSSDGGGLSEQYF. The CDR3 DNA reads TGCGCCAGCAGCTCGGACGGCGGGGGGCTCTCCGAGCAGTACTTC.

V usage is TRBV6-5 and J usage is TRBJ2-3; 13 nucleotides align to TRBD2. There are 16 residues in the CDR3. The J segment lost 7 bases and the V segment lost 4 bases, leaving 8 bases of the junction unmatched. Germline V gives CDR1 MNHEY, CDR2 SVGAGI. In DNA, the CDR3 is TGTGCCAGCAGTTTACAAGGACTAGCGGGGGCCTATACGCAGTATTTT. This codes for CASSLQGLAGAYTQYF.

The V gene is TRBV28, the J gene TRBJ1-6; 8 positions agree with TRBD1. Losses at the gene ends were 10 bases for V and 4 bases for J; bases not matched to a gene: 9. In germline, CDR1 is MDHEN, CDR2 SYDVKM. This CDR3 is 15 amino acids long. The CDR3 DNA reads TGTGCCACCACTTCAGGGGGCGCATATAATTCACCCCTCCACTTT. It encodes CATTSGGAYNSPLHF.

The chain combines TRBV18 with TRBJ2-7; D is ambiguous. V gave up 2 bases and J gave up 2 bases, with 10 bases separating them. The CDR3 is 14 amino acids. Germline V gene sequence: CDR1 KGHSH, CDR2 LQKENI. The CDR3 nucleotides read TGTGCCAGCTCACCAAGTTCCTTTCCCTACGAGCAGTACTTC. As protein: CASSPSSFPYEQYF.

The chain joins TRBV7-9 to TRBJ1-2; D is unclear. The CDR3 totals 13 residues. Between the trimmed V and J ends, which lost 4 bases and 8 bases, there was a span of 14 bases. Germline CDR1 and CDR2: SEHNR and FQNEAQ (reference sequence). CDR3 DNA sequence: TGTGCCAGCAGCTCACCGGCCCGAGGGGGCTACACCTTC. Protein: CASSSPARGGYTF. Filled out from reference TRBV7-9 and TRBJ1-2, the complete variable domain reads DTGVSQNPRHKITKRGQNVTFRCDPISEHNRLYWYRQTLGQGPEFLTYFQNEAQLEKSRLLSDRFSAERPKGSFSTLEIQRTEQGDSAMYLCASSSPARGGYTFGSGTRLTVV.

CDR3 loop: CASSTGGNEQYF. CDR3 sequence (DNA): TGTGCCAGCAGCACAGGGGGTAACGAGCAGTACTTC. The V and J genes are TRBV28 and TRBJ2-7, with 8 bases matching TRBD1. The CDR3 has 12 amino acids. The J segment lost 5 bases and the V segment lost 6 bases, leaving 3 bases of the junction unmatched. Germline values: CDR1 MDHEN, CDR2 SYDVKM.

This clone came up once. The rearrangement links TRBV29-1 to TRBJ2-2; TRBD1 agrees at 8 bases. Germline CDR1 and CDR2: SQVTM and ANQGSEA. The CDR3 has 15 amino acids. V gave up 6 bases and J gave up 2 bases; unmatched junction bases: 8. The DNA of the CDR3 is TGCAGCGTAAGGACAGGGAGGATTAACACCGGGGAGCTGTTTTTT. This sequence encodes CSVRTGRINTGELFF.

V is TRBV7-9 and J is TRBJ2-5, with 9 positions matching TRBD2. The ends lost 0 bases at V and 4 bases at J; junction bases unmatched: 6. This CDR3 contains 16 residues. Looked up from germline, CDR1 is SEHNR and CDR2 is FQNEAQ (reference sequence). DNA for the CDR3: TGTGCCAGCAGCTTAGCTGCGGGACTAGCCTTAGAGACCCAGTACTTC. Its translation is CASSLAAGLALETQYF. Filled out from reference TRBV7-9 and TRBJ2-5, the complete variable domain reads DTGVSQNPRHKITKRGQNVTFRCDPISEHNRLYWYRQTLGQGPEFLTYFQNEAQLEKSRLLSDRFSAERPKGSFSTLEIQRTEQGDSAMYLCASSLAAGLALETQYFGPGTRLLVL.

The chain links TRBV6-5 to TRBJ2-3; 11 bases are a match to TRBD2. The CDR3 is 16 residues long. Germline values: CDR1 MNHEY, CDR2 SVGAGI. V dropped 1 base and J dropped 6; count of bases not matched to a gene: 6. The CDR3 DNA follows: TGTGCCAGCAGTTACTTAGCGGGGGGGAGCGGGGATACGCAGTATTTT. Residues: CASSYLAGGSGDTQYF.

DNA of the CDR3: TGCGCCAGCAGTATCAACGGGAAAGCCTACGAGCAGTACTTC. It translates to CASSINGKAYEQYF. The rearrangement joins TRBV10-2 to TRBJ2-7; possible D gene TRBD2, 5 bases. The germline V gene encodes CDR1 WSHSY and CDR2 SAAADI. V was cut by 5 bases and J by 2 bases, with 13 bases left in between. The CDR3 consists of 14 residues.

The chain employs TRBV6-1 and TRBJ1-1; 7 bases are shared with TRBD1. This CDR3 region has 13 residues. Trimming removed 2 bases from V and 6 bases from J; junction bases left unmatched: 3. CDR1 is MNHNS, CDR2 SASEGT, per germline. In nucleotides, the CDR3 is TGTGCCAGCAGTGAAAGGGGGCGCGCTGAAGCTTTCTTT. Translating gives CASSERGRAEAFF.

The J gene is TRBJ2-7, the V gene TRBV21-1; TRBD1, the table's D call, lacks a check against the DNA. TRBV21-1 is marked as a pseudogene. The CDR3 spans 17 residues. In DNA form, the CDR3 reads TGTGCCAGCAGCAACTTCGCCCAGGGTGGGCCCACCTACGAGCAGTACTTC. Residues: CASSNFAQGGPTYEQYF.

This sequence joins TRBV4-3 and TRBJ2-7; D may be TRBD1 (6 bases). CDR1 and CDR2 from the germline V gene are LGHNA and YSLEER. The CDR3 sequence is 15 residues long. Trimming cost V 0 bases and J 0 bases, with 9 bases left between them. The CDR3 loop reads CASSQEGRGSYEQYF. CDR3 nucleotides: TGCGCCAGCAGCCAAGAAGGCAGGGGCTCCTACGAGCAGTACTTC.